Sequencing of this T cell receptor beta chain was carried out in a study of blood T cell repertoires in COVID-19 (dated by TCRdb to 2020 to 2022). At the level of the whole study: The collaborator samples originated in the United States, Italy and Spain and spanned the acute and convalescent phases of COVID-19. The material from the prospective study consisted of cDNA or gDNA derived from T cells, B-cell-depleted T cells, or PBMCs. Subjects who had been exposed to COVID-19, were actively infected with it, or had recovered from it provided the deeply sampled blood TCRbeta repertoires that made up the dataset. The repertoires were made available in a free public database intended to serve as a resource for research on the immune response to SARS-CoV-2. Samples came from the ongoing ImmuneRACE study (first 160 participants) plus 1,254 subjects from 6 global collaborators. Sample metadata almost always included a de-identified subject ID, COVID-19 status, age in years and sex. Where HLA class I and class II types were available, the types were taken from metadata supplied by the sample provider, not from assay-based typing. The study at large found these results: The amount of clinical and demographic metadata varied by source and participant and was provided uncurated.

As for this clone: Its recognized antigen is unknown. No base quality values were provided; no much bigger clone lies one nucleotide off.

TCRbeta CDR3 regions were amplified from genomic DNA by means of the immunoSEQ Assay, a bias-controlled multiplex PCR. From the authors' description of their analysis: The number of nucleated cells in each sample was estimated from the amplification of reference gene primers within the assay. Sequence reads were collapsed and filtered to measure the absolute abundance of every unique TCRbeta CDR3 rearrangement. Productive Simpson clonality was computed per sample as the square root of Simpson's diversity index over productive rearrangements. Not all clones reach the TCRdb copy of this immuneACCESS table, which keeps in-frame sequences only. Checked studies attribute under half of the gap to unresolved V genes and leave the rest unexplained. The V and J calls and clone size were taken over from that table, and D and trimming were inferred from the DNA. The sample yields over 25,000 clones; about 82% were counted once. Under 7.5% of the sample goes to the ten largest clones.

Collaborating institutions collected whole blood in K2EDTA tubes following their own protocols. Collaborator samples were shipped for TCRbeta analysis as frozen whole blood, isolated PBMCs, or DNA extracted from either sample type. From a lookup of the germline V gene, CDR1 and CDR2 are MNHEY and SVGAGI. For this chain, trimming is 7 bases at the V end and 2 bases at the J end, and the number of junction bases without a gene match is 7. The CDR3 holds 15 amino acids from the cysteine to the phenylalanine. Here the CDR3 DNA is all that survives: 45 bases in frame from base 1. The clonotype originates from a man aged 55 to 69 with active COVID-19. The chain is assembled from TRBV6-5 and TRBJ2-5, with 10 bases in between that match TRBD1. Sequencing was done on a sample of peripheral blood. For the CDR3, the sequence is CASNRQGALQETQYF. The sequenced DNA: TGTGCCAGCAACCGACAGGGGGCCTTGCAAGAGACCCAGTACTTC.